These 10 T cell receptor beta chains originate from one sample sequenced in a study of T cell responses to AZD1222 COVID-19 vaccine. The data were produced by immunoSEQ multiplex PCR, yet TCRdb's version contains in-frame clones alone and is incomplete. The sample yields about 130,000 clones, 80% to 95% seen once. The sequencing here drew on peripheral blood, taken 28 days after the second AZD1222 dose. The receptors come from an adult who received the AZD1222 COVID-19 vaccine.

The chain couples TRBV18 to TRBJ1-1; D unresolved. V lost 3 bases and J 3 bases, leaving 17 bases between the germline ends. Germline-derived CDR1 and CDR2 are KGHSH and LQKENI. The CDR3 is made up of 16 amino acids. The DNA for the CDR3 is TGTGCCAGCTCACCGTCCTCTGGTAGGATGGACACTGAAGCTTTCTTT. The encoded protein is CASSPSSGRMDTEAFF.

This sequence joins TRBV19 and TRBJ2-2; TRBD1 agrees at 7 bases. The germline V gene has CDR1 LNHDA and CDR2 SQIVND (reference sequence). CDR3 length: 15 residues. J was trimmed by 5 bases and V by 3 bases; bases with no gene match: 6. CDR3 in amino acids: CASSIWQGETGELFF. CDR3 nucleotide sequence: TGTGCCAGTAGTATTTGGCAGGGGGAAACCGGGGAGCTGTTTTTT.

The chain couples TRBV7-2 to TRBJ2-2; tentatively, D is TRBD1 or TRBD2 (5 bases each). This CDR3 comprises 15 residues. Germline lookup yields CDR1 SGHTA and CDR2 FQGNSA. The V and J ends lost 6 bases and 0 bases respectively, with 11 bases between them. CDR3 loop: CASRAGTANTGELFF. The CDR3 DNA reads TGTGCCAGCAGGGCCGGGACCGCGAACACCGGGGAGCTGTTTTTT. Supplemented by reference TRBV7-2 and TRBJ2-2, the full variable domain reads GAGVSQSPSNKVTEKGKDVELRCDPISGHTALYWYRQSLGQGLEFLIYFQGNSAPDKSGLPSDRFSAERTGGSVSTLTIQRTQQEDSAVYLCASRAGTANTGELFFGEGSRLTVL.

The J gene is TRBJ2-5, the V gene TRBV28; no definite D call. The germline V gene encodes CDR1 MDHEN and CDR2 SYDVKM. V was cut by 10 bases and J by 5 bases, with 11 bases left in between. The CDR3 is 11 residues long. This CDR3 reads CATEVEETQYF. The CDR3 DNA follows: TGTGCCACCGAGGTGGAGGAGACCCAGTACTTC.

The chain links TRBV27 to TRBJ1-1, with TRBD1 as a possible D gene (6 bases). The germline gives CDR1 MNHEY, CDR2 SMNVEV (reference sequence). The V gene lost 0 bases and the J gene lost 4 bases, with 9 bases spanning the gap. The CDR3 has 14 residues. CDR3: CASSLSARGTEAFF. The DNA for the CDR3 is TGTGCCAGCAGTTTATCGGCCAGGGGCACTGAAGCTTTCTTT.

The chain recombines TRBV4-3 with TRBJ2-2; D is unclear. CDR1 and CDR2 from the germline V gene are LGHNA and YSLEER. The CDR3 consists of 14 residues. V was pared by 4 bases and J by 5 bases, with 11 bases between. CDR3 DNA: TGCGCCAGCAGCCTGGGCCGGGCAACCGGGGAGCTGTTTTTT. This encodes CASSLGRATGELFF.

Only a few counts were recorded for this clone. The chain's CDR3 is CASSSTGLAPYEQYF. Here the CDR3 DNA reads TGTGCCAGCAGTTCTACGGGACTAGCGCCCTACGAGCAGTACTTC. The chain is built from TRBV28 and TRBJ2-7; the match to TRBD2 covers 10 bases. V dropped 4 bases and J dropped 2; count of bases not matched to a gene: 5. In germline, CDR1 is MDHEN, CDR2 SYDVKM. The CDR3 spans 15 residues.

The V call is TRBV11-2, the J call TRBJ2-1, with 9 bases matching TRBD2. The V gene end was trimmed by 4 bases and the J gene end by 10 bases; junction bases not matched to a gene: 8. This CDR3 contains 14 residues. In germline, CDR1 is SGHAT, CDR2 FQNNGV. This CDR3 is CASSSRGLAGEQFF. CDR3 bases: TGTGCCAGCAGCTCGAGGGGACTAGCAGGAGAGCAGTTCTTC.

The chain uses TRBV4-3 and TRBJ2-3, with D tentatively TRBD1 or TRBD2 (6 bases each). The CDR3 loop spans 16 amino acids. Germline V gene lookup returns CDR1 LGHNA and CDR2 YSLEER. Trimming removed 2 bases at V and 3 bases at J, with 15 bases between. The DNA for the CDR3 is TGCGCCAGCAGCCAACGGCGAGGGGGGAATACAGATACGCAGTATTTT. The encoded protein is CASSQRRGGNTDTQYF.

The V gene is TRBV6-5, the J gene TRBJ2-3; the D call may be TRBD1 or TRBD2 (5 bases each). Germline V gene data show CDR1 as MNHEY and CDR2 as SVGAGI. V was clipped by 6 bases and J by 10 bases, with 20 bases between them. There are 14 residues in the CDR3. CDR3 DNA: TGTGCCAGCAGCCCATTGCAGGGAGTGGGTTCGCAGTATTTT. It encodes CASSPLQGVGSQYF.